The clone carrying this T cell receptor beta chain was picked up one time. Its antigen is not identified. As to time point: neoterminal ileum biopsy at postoperative endoscopy, about 6 months after surgery. Included were adult ileal or ileocolonic Crohn's patients indicated for ileocolonic resection. The source of the sample is a study of T cell repertoires in ileal Crohn's disease. Overall study context: At surgery, 35% to 40% of patients smoked, with median disease duration roughly 7.7 years.

J gave up 4 bases and V 3 bases, and 8 bases lay outside the gene matches. Looked up from germline, CDR1 is LNHDA and CDR2 is SQIVND (reference sequence). CDR3 length: 17 residues. Profiling relied on immunoSEQ multiplex PCR, and the TCRdb table lists in-frame clones only, not all of them. Of some 9,200 clones detected, roughly 85% appear once; the ten largest clones hold around 19%. Study-wide points: Active smokers at surgery had more clonal expansions than non-smokers. Mucosal expansions were suggested to be mainly CD8 T cells.

The sequenced sample was ileal tissue. This sequence originates from an adult with Crohn's disease. J is TRBJ2-4 and V is TRBV19; 11 bases match TRBD2. CDR3 protein: CASSIQGTSGPKNIQYF. In DNA, the CDR3 is TGTGCCAGTAGTATCCAAGGGACTAGCGGTCCTAAAAACATTCAGTACTTC.